The clone carrying this T cell receptor (beta chain) was counted between two and nine times. Its antigen remains unknown. The germline V gene encodes CDR1 SQVTM and CDR2 ANQGSEA. CDR3 length: 12 residues. These data originate in a study of beta chain features in type 1 diabetes. About the research overall: Patients looked much like healthy donors when it came to age, gender and cell yields.

Donors contributed one heparinised blood draw apiece, averaging about 116 mL. Every bit of the isolated RNA underwent reverse transcription, so sequencing read expressed TCRB transcripts. Naive, central memory and regulatory T cell samples averaged about 3.5 million reads. Measured with immunoSEQ multiplex PCR; TCRdb has only the in-frame clones, and not every one. The table has 160,000 or so clones, roughly 63% seen once. The study's findings and limits: Moderate yet significant TCRB CDR3 shortening was seen in Type 1 diabetes patients in all four CD4+ subsets.

The genes are TRBV29-1 and TRBJ1-2; D call uncertain. This TCR derives from a man aged 25-40 years with type 1 diabetes. The sequenced material came from naive CD4+ T cells from blood. The CDR3 DNA reads as TGCTCGTCGTATGCGTCTAACTATGGCTACACCTTC. Translation: CSSYASNYGYTF.